The rows below give T cell receptor beta chains drawn from one sample of a study of T cells after yellow fever vaccination. Each CDR3 protein is one row after TCRdb ran MiXCR on the 5' RACE reads. Among under 700,000 distinct CDR3 sequences listed, 17% were seen once. The sequencing here drew on PBMCs, taken more than 4 days after the first yellow fever vaccination. These receptors were taken from a man in his late teens or twenties who received the YFV17D yellow fever vaccine. Both conserved end residues are part of each CDR3. D genes are given only for firm matches. Expanded clones get a size class; other rows say once, few or many, or leave the size out.

15 - TRBJ1-3 TRBV3-1 few TGTGCCAGCAGCAGAAAGGTACACTCTGGAAACACCATATATTTT CASSRKVHSGNTIYF
16 - TRBJ2-3 TRBV5-1 few TGCGCCAGCAGCTTAGGCCCGGGGGTTTACACAGATACGCAGTATTTT CASSLGPGVYTDTQYF
13 - TRBJ2-4 TRBV10-1 - TGCGCCAGCAGCCCCGGGACTTCTCGGATTCAGTACTTC CASSPGTSRIQYF
18 TRBD1 TRBJ2-3 TRBV4-2 - TGTGCCAGCAGCCAAGATTACGGGACAGACCCCTTAGGAGATACGCAGTATTTT CASSQDYGTDPLGDTQYF
15 TRBD1 TRBJ2-7 TRBV5-4 - TGTGCCAGCAGCTTGGACAGGGGGTTGGTAAACGAGCAGTACTTC CASSLDRGLVNEQYF
16 - TRBJ1-2 TRBV5-1 few TGCGCCAGCAGCTTGGCCCGGCTGGGCGATAACTATGGCTACACCTTC CASSLARLGDNYGYTF
13 - TRBJ2-2 TRBV12-5 few TGTGCTAGTGGTTTGTGGGTTACCGGGGAGCTGTTTTTT CASGLWVTGELFF
18 - TRBJ2-3 TRBV4-1 few TGCGCCAGCAGCCACCTGGGGGGGGGCGCAGGGTCCCCAGATACGCAGTATTTT CASSHLGGGAGSPDTQYF
15 - TRBJ1-4 TRBV12-3/TRBV12-4 - TGTGCCAGCAGTGTACAGACAGCAACTAATGAAAAACTGTTTTTT CASSVQTATNEKLFF
10 - TRBJ2-3 TRBV21-1 few TGTGCCAGCAGCAAAACGATTCGGTATTTT CASSKTIRYF
16 TRBD2 TRBJ2-3 TRBV7-2 - TGTGCCAGCACCAAGCGGGGGGCATTTAGCACAGATACGCAGTATTTT CASTKRGAFSTDTQYF
16 TRBD2 TRBJ2-1 TRBV14 - TGTGCCAGCAGCCACACGGGGGGAGCCCTCTACAATGAGCAGTTCTTC CASSHTGGALYNEQFF
14 - TRBJ2-5 TRBV5-6 few TGTGCCAGCAGCTTGTCCCCAGTCCCGGAGACCCAGTACTTC CASSLSPVPETQYF
15 TRBD2 TRBJ2-1 TRBV13 - TGTGCCAGCAGCCCCGGGAGCGGGGGGGCATGGGAGCAGTTCTTC CASSPGSGGAWEQFF
14 - TRBJ1-4 TRBV6-1 few TGTGCCAGCAGCGTAGGACGGACCTATGAAAAACTGTTTTTT CASSVGRTYEKLFF
11 - TRBJ2-7 TRBV5-1 - TGCGCCAGCAGCATAGACAGTGAGCAGTACTTC CASSIDSEQYF
13 - TRBJ1-1 TRBV29-1 - TGCAGCGTTGGCCTTCAGCTGAACACTGAAGCTTTCTTT CSVGLQLNTEAFF
16 - TRBJ2-2 TRBV5-1 few TGCGCCAGCAGCTTAGGAAGACTTACGAACACCGGGGAGCTGTTTTTT CASSLGRLTNTGELFF
16 - TRBJ1-5 TRBV12-3/TRBV12-4 few TGTGCCAGCAGTTCACAATCGCTCTTCTTCAATCAGCCCCAGCATTTT CASSSQSLFFNQPQHF
13 - TRBJ2-2 TRBV6-5 few TGTGCCAGCAGTTTCTCGGACACCGGGGAGCTGTTTTTT CASSFSDTGELFF
17 TRBD1 TRBJ2-3 TRBV4-3 - TGCGCCAGCAGCCTCTCGACATCAGGGGGCGGTTCAGATACGCAGTATTTT CASSLSTSGGGSDTQYF
19 TRBD1 TRBJ1-5 TRBV19 - TGTGCCAGTACCCAATTACCCCTCCCTGACAGGGGGGGAAATCAGCCCCAGCATTTT CASTQLPLPDRGGNQPQHF
13 - TRBJ2-7 TRBV5-1 few TGCGCCAGCAGCTTGGGACCCCGGTGGCGGCAGTACTTC CASSLGPRWRQYF
15 TRBD1 TRBJ1-2 TRBV25-1 - TGTGCCAGCAGTGAGGGGAGACAGGGGCGAAATGGCTACACCTTC CASSEGRQGRNGYTF
18 - TRBJ2-7 TRBV5-6 few TGTGCCAGCAGCTTATCCCAATCGACAAGCCCATCTTCCTACGAGCAGTACTTC CASSLSQSTSPSSYEQYF
17 - TRBJ1-2 TRBV6-2/TRBV6-3 - TGTGCCAGCAGTTACTCTCCTCTCGGACAGCTTAACTATGGCTACACCTTC CASSYSPLGQLNYGYTF